Presented here are 24 T cell receptor beta chains from one specimen sequenced in a study of blood T cell repertoires in COVID-19. Here immunoSEQ multiplex PCR was the method, and the copy in TCRdb shows in-frame clones only, minus some. The sample includes about 160,000 clones, more than 65% of them seen just once. Sequenced material: PBMCs or T cells enriched from blood (not recorded which). Every receptor here comes from a man in his sixties who had recovered from COVID-19.

The chain has TRBV18 and TRBJ2-7; D is undetermined. Between the trimmed V and J ends, which lost 8 bases and 0 bases, there was a span of 14 bases. The CDR3 is made up of 14 amino acids. The germline V gene has CDR1 KGHSH and CDR2 LQKENI. The CDR3 sequence is CASRKIDNSYEQYF. For the CDR3, the DNA is TGTGCCAGCCGGAAAATAGACAACTCCTACGAGCAGTACTTC.

The chain couples TRBV28 to TRBJ1-6, with 10 nucleotides matching TRBD1. The germline gives CDR1 MDHEN, CDR2 SYDVKM. This CDR3 has 15 residues. J gave up 10 bases and V 4 bases, and 7 bases lay outside the gene matches. CDR3 sequence reads: CASSSRQGARSPLHF. For the CDR3, the DNA is TGTGCCAGCAGTTCGAGACAGGGGGCGAGGTCACCCCTCCACTTT.

The chain recombines TRBV11-2 with TRBJ2-1, with TRBD1 matching 9 bases. CDR1 is SGHAT and CDR2 is FQNNGV in the germline V gene. The CDR3 has 14 residues. The trim removed 4 bases at V and 6 bases at J, leaving 4 bases unmatched. The chain's CDR3 is CASSSGTGINEQFF. In DNA, the CDR3 is TGTGCCAGCAGCTCCGGGACAGGGATCAATGAGCAGTTCTTC. The full variable domain, in which reference TRBV11-2 and TRBJ2-1 provide the parts outside the CDR3, is EAGVAQSPRYKIIEKRQSVAFWCNPISGHATLYWYQQILGQGPKLLIQFQNNGVVDDSQLPKDRFSAERLKGVDSTLKIQPAKLEDSAVYLCASSSGTGINEQFFGPGTRLTVL.

This clone was seen only a few times. V and J are TRBV5-6 and TRBJ1-1; a weak D match, TRBD1 (6 bases). Germline V gene lookup returns CDR1 SGHDT and CDR2 YYEEEE. CDR3 length: 15 residues. The V gene lost 5 bases and the J gene lost 0 bases, with 14 bases spanning the gap. For the CDR3, the DNA is TGTGCCAGCAGGCTCATCGACAGGTTGAACACTGAAGCTTTCTTT. Translating it yields CASRLIDRLNTEAFF.

V is TRBV29-1 and J is TRBJ1-2, with 8 bases lining up with TRBD1. CDR3 size: 15 residues. The V gene's germline CDR1 is SQVTM and CDR2 ANQGSEA. The V segment lost 7 bases and the J segment 3 bases; nucleotides outside the gene matches: 13. CDR3 nucleotides: TGCAGCGCCGCGTACCCAGGGGGCAGCGACTATGGCTACACCTTC. Translating gives CSAAYPGGSDYGYTF.

This chain joins TRBV30 and TRBJ1-6; 9 positions match TRBD1. CDR3 size: 15 residues. V was pared by 7 bases and J by 7 bases, with 11 bases of the junction left unmatched. CDR1 is GTSNPN and CDR2 is SVGIG in the germline V gene (reference sequence). The CDR3 DNA reads TGTGCCTTGGGGAGGGACAGGGCTGACAATTCACCCCTCCACTTT. It yields the protein CALGRDRADNSPLHF.

This clone was detected only a few times. The rearrangement links TRBV5-1 to TRBJ2-5; possible D gene TRBD1, 6 bases. CDR1 SGHRS and CDR2 YFSETQ come from the germline V gene. Trimming left V 3 bases short and J 4 bases short, with 16 bases between. The CDR3 totals 15 residues. The CDR3 sequence: CASSSGQRGGETQYF. The CDR3 nucleotides read TGCGCCAGCAGCTCAGGACAGCGAGGAGGAGAGACCCAGTACTTC.

In DNA, the CDR3 is TGTGCCAGTAGTATCGACAGGGCTAGCAATCAGCCCCAGCATTTT. Its translation is CASSIDRASNQPQHF. V usage is TRBV19 and J usage is TRBJ1-5; TRBD1 matches at 7 bases. The germline CDR1 and CDR2 sequences are LNHDA and SQIVND (reference sequence). V lost 3 bases to trimming and J lost 0 bases; unmatched junction nucleotides: 2. The CDR3 extends over 15 amino acids.

The rearrangement links TRBV29-1 to TRBJ2-2; TRBD2 agrees at 7 bases. This CDR3 contains 15 residues. Germline V gene lookup returns CDR1 SQVTM and CDR2 ANQGSEA. Germline trimming cut 7 bases from V and 4 bases from J; bases unmatched to any gene: 12. The DNA of the CDR3 is TGCAGCGCCGAACCAAGCGGGGAGGGCACCGGGGAGCTGTTTTTT. Its protein is CSAEPSGEGTGELFF.

This clone was recorded a few times. V usage is TRBV19 and J usage is TRBJ1-2; 9 nucleotides align to TRBD1. Losses at the gene ends were 5 bases for V and 2 bases for J; bases not matched to a gene: 9. CDR1 and CDR2 (germline): LNHDA, SQIVND (reference sequence). CDR3 length: 16 amino acids. CDR3 region: CASSLASGTGNYGYTF. The CDR3 nucleotides read TGTGCCAGTAGTTTAGCCTCCGGGACAGGGAACTATGGCTACACCTTC.

The rearrangement joins TRBV2 to TRBJ1-1; D not certain. The germline CDR1 and CDR2 sequences are SNHLY and FYNNEI. The CDR3 contains 15 residues. The V and J ends lost 0 bases and 0 bases respectively, with 8 bases between them. For the CDR3, the DNA is TGTGCCAGCAGTGAAGCCTTGCAGGTGAACACTGAAGCTTTCTTT. Protein: CASSEALQVNTEAFF.

This clone was counted a few times. The CDR3 sequence is CASSPAGQGGNEQFF. In DNA, the CDR3 is TGTGCCAGCTCACCAGCAGGACAGGGGGGCAATGAGCAGTTCTTC. V is TRBV18 and J is TRBJ2-1; 10 bases fit TRBD1. Germline V gene lookup returns CDR1 KGHSH and CDR2 LQKENI. The CDR3 totals 15 residues. V lost 2 bases to trimming and J lost 6 bases; unmatched junction nucleotides: 4.

V usage is TRBV19 and J usage is TRBJ2-2, with 11 positions matching TRBD1. After removal of 8 bases from V and 4 bases from J, the junction contained 0 bases not matched to a gene. The CDR3 is 13 amino acids. Germline V gene lookup returns CDR1 LNHDA and CDR2 SQIVND (reference sequence). The CDR3 reads CASGTGGTGELFF. CDR3 sequence (DNA): TGTGCCAGTGGGACAGGGGGCACCGGGGAGCTGTTTTTT.

This clone was recorded only once. The J gene is TRBJ1-5, the V gene TRBV28, with D maybe TRBD1 (6 bases). The CDR3 covers 15 residues. Looked up from germline, CDR1 is MDHEN and CDR2 is SYDVKM. V shed 8 bases and J shed 4 bases, with 18 bases lying between them. The CDR3 reads CASRIRQAWNQPQHF. CDR3 in DNA: TGTGCCAGCCGCATCCGACAGGCCTGGAATCAGCCCCAGCATTTT.

V and J are TRBV5-1 and TRBJ2-3, with 7 positions matching TRBD2. Germline CDR1 reads SGHRS; CDR2 reads YFSETQ. This CDR3 spans 14 amino acids. V lost 5 bases, J lost 2 bases, and 5 bases stayed unmatched. In DNA, the CDR3 is TGCGCCAGCAGGGGAGGGACGAACACAGATACGCAGTATTTT. Amino acid sequence: CASRGGTNTDTQYF.

The V and J genes are TRBV5-1 and TRBJ2-5, with D perhaps matching TRBD2 (6 bases). V lost 0 bases and J 7 bases, leaving 10 bases between the germline ends. The CDR3 is 13 amino acids. The germline V gene encodes CDR1 SGHRS and CDR2 YFSETQ. CDR3 amino acids: CASSLGPRGTQYF. CDR3 nucleotide sequence: TGCGCCAGCAGCTTGGGCCCGCGGGGGACCCAGTACTTC.

The J gene is TRBJ1-2, the V gene TRBV7-9; 10 bases align to TRBD1. Germline-derived CDR1 and CDR2 are SEHNR and FQNEAQ (reference sequence). The CDR3 loop spans 14 amino acids. The trim removed 7 bases at V and 8 bases at J, leaving 10 bases unmatched. CDR3: CASTHGDRGGGYTF. As DNA, the CDR3 is TGTGCCAGCACCCACGGGGACAGGGGCGGGGGCTACACCTTC.

V usage is TRBV11-1 and J usage is TRBJ2-1; D remains unclear. Germline V gene lookup returns CDR1 SGHAT and CDR2 FQDESV (reference sequence). The CDR3 covers 12 residues. Trimming took off 2 bases at V and 8 bases at J, with 7 bases between the two ends. CDR3 in DNA: TGTGCCAGCAGCTTACGGTTCCATGAGCAGTTCTTC. Protein: CASSLRFHEQFF.

The chain has TRBV5-6 and TRBJ1-4; D is possibly TRBD1 (6 bases). The length of the CDR3 is 14 residues. The germline gives CDR1 SGHDT, CDR2 YYEEEE. V was shortened by 0 bases and J by 8 bases, with 11 bases between the two germline ends. CDR3 sequence: CASSLGDNNEKLFF. The DNA for the CDR3 is TGTGCCAGCAGCTTGGGGGACAATAACGAAAAACTGTTTTTT.

This chain links TRBV9 with TRBJ2-2, with a tentative D call TRBD1 (5 bases). This CDR3 has 17 residues. CDR1 is SGDLS and CDR2 is YYNGEE in the germline V gene. V lost 2 bases to trimming and J lost 6 bases, with 20 bases between them. The CDR3 reads CASSVIPGWMEPGELFF. The CDR3, as DNA: TGTGCCAGCAGCGTTATTCCAGGGTGGATGGAACCCGGGGAGCTGTTTTTT.

This clone has just one count. The CDR3 DNA reads as TGTGCCAGCAGCTCCGGACAGGGGGGCCCCTACGAGCAGTACTTC. The encoded protein is CASSSGQGGPYEQYF. The chain uses TRBV7-8 and TRBJ2-7; 10 bases align to TRBD1. In germline, CDR1 is SGHVS, CDR2 FQNEAQ. The CDR3 consists of 15 residues. V shed 4 bases and J 2 bases; nucleotides not matched to a gene: 5.

Concerning this clone itself: Germline is not matched at one junction end, which may reflect a read error. This rearrangement joins TRBV3-1 (or the pseudogene TRBV3-2) to TRBJ2-7; 9 bases align to TRBD1. Germline V gives CDR1 LGHDT, CDR2 YNNKEL (reference sequence). The CDR3 has 11 amino acids. The CDR3 spells CASSQARDRVF. The CDR3 DNA sequence: TGTGCCAGCAGCCAAGCACGGGACAGGGTTTTC.

This chain connects TRBV4-1 to TRBJ2-1; 9 bases are a match to TRBD1. This CDR3 contains 17 residues. V lost 0 bases to trimming and J lost 2 bases; unmatched junction nucleotides: 5. Germline V gene data show CDR1 as MGHRA and CDR2 as YSYEKL. CDR3 in amino acids: CASSQDGTGNTYNEQFF. DNA of the CDR3: TGCGCCAGCAGCCAAGATGGGACAGGGAATACCTACAATGAGCAGTTCTTC.

In this sample, this clone turned up a few times. The chain combines TRBV7-2 with TRBJ2-3, with D hard to call. This CDR3 comprises 14 residues. Germline V gene sequence: CDR1 SGHTA, CDR2 FQGNSA. Between the trimmed V and J ends, which lost 2 bases and 1 base, there was a span of 7 bases. CDR3: CASSLTRGTDTQYF. In DNA, the CDR3 is TGTGCCAGCAGCTTAACCCGGGGCACAGATACGCAGTATTTT.